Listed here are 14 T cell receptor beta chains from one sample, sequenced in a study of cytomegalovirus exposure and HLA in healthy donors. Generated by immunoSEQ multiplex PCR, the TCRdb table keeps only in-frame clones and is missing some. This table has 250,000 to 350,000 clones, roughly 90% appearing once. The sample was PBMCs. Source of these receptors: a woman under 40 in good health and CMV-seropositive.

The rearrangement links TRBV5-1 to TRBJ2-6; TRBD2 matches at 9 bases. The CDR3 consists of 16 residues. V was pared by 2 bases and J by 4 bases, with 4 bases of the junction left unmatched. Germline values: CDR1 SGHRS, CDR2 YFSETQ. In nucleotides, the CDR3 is TGCGCCAGCAGCTTAGTAGCGGGAGTGGGGGCCAACGTCCTGACTTTC. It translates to CASSLVAGVGANVLTF.

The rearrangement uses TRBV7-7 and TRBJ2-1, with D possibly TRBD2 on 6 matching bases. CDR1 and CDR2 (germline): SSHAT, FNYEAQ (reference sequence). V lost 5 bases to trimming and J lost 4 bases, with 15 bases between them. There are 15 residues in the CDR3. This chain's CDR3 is CASSPDKRAYNEQFF. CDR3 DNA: TGTGCCAGCAGCCCCGATAAGCGGGCATACAATGAGCAGTTCTTC.

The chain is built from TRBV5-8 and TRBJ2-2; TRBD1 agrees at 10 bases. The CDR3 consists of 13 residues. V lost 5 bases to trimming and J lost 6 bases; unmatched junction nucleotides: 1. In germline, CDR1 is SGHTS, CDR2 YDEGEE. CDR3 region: CASRGQGSGELFF. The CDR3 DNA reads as TGTGCCAGCAGGGGACAGGGGTCCGGGGAGCTGTTTTTT.

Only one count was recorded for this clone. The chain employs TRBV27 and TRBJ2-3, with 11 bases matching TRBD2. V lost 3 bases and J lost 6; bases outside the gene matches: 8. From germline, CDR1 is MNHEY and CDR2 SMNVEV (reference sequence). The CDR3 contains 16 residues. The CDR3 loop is CASSFLLAGETDTQYF. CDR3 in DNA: TGTGCCAGCAGTTTCCTACTAGCGGGAGAAACCGATACGCAGTATTTT.

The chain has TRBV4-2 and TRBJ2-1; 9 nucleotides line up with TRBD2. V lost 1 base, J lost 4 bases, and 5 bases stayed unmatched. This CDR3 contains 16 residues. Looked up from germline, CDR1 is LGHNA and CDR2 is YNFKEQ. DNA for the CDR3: TGTGCCAGCAGCCAAGGGAGCGGGGGGCAGTACAATGAGCAGTTCTTC. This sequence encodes CASSQGSGGQYNEQFF.

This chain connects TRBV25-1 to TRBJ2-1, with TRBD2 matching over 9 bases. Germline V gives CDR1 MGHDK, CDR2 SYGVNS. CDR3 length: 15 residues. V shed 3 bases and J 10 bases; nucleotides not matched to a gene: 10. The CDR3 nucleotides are TGTGCCAGCAGTGAGGGGACTAGCCCGGCCGAGGAGCAGTTCTTC. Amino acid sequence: CASSEGTSPAEEQFF.

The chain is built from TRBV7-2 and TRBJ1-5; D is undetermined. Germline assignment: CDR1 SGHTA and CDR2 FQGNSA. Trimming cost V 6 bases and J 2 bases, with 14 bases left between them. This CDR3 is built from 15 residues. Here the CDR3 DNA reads TGTGCCAGCAGTTCATCTCCCGGGGGCAATCAGCCCCAGCATTTT. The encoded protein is CASSSSPGGNQPQHF.

CDR3 sequence reads: CASSPTTSGTYEQYF. The CDR3 DNA sequence: TGTGCCAGTAGTCCCACGACTAGCGGGACCTACGAGCAGTACTTC. V is TRBV19 and J is TRBJ2-7; 11 bases map to TRBD2. CDR1 is LNHDA, CDR2 SQIVND, per germline (reference sequence). The CDR3 length is 15 residues. After removal of 5 bases from V and 2 bases from J, the junction contained 5 bases not matched to a gene.

The CDR3 nucleotides are TGTGCCAGCAGTTTCCTAGCGGGGGGCCTGGGTGAGCAGTTCTTC. Translation: CASSFLAGGLGEQFF. The V gene is TRBV6-6, the J gene TRBJ2-1, with 11 bases aligning to TRBD2. Per the germline V gene, CDR1 is MNHNY and CDR2 is SVGAGI (reference sequence). J lost 9 bases, V lost 4 bases, and 8 bases had no gene match. This CDR3 is built from 15 residues.

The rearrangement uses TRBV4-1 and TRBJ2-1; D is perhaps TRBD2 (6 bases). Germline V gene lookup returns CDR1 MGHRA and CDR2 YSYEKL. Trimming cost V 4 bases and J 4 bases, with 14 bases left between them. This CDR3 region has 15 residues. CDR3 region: CASSLRDTGYNEQFF. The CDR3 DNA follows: TGCGCCAGCAGCCTGCGGGATACCGGGTACAATGAGCAGTTCTTC.

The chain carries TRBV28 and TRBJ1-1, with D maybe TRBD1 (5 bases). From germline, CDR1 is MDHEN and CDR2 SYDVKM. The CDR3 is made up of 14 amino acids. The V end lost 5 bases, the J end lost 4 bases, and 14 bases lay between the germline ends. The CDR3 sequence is CASSVRQLGTEAFF. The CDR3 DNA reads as TGTGCCAGCAGTGTCCGACAGTTAGGCACTGAAGCTTTCTTT.

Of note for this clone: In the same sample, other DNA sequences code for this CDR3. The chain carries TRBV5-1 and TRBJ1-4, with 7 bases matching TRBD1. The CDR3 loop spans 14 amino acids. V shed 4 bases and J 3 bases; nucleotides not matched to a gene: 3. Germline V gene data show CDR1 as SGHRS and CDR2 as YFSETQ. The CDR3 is CASSLGTANEKLFF. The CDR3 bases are TGCGCCAGCAGCCTGGGGACAGCTAATGAAAAACTGTTTTTT.

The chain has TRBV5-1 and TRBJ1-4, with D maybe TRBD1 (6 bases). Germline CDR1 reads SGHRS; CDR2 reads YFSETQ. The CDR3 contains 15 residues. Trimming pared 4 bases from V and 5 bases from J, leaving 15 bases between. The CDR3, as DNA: TGCGCCAGCAGCCCAGAGGGGGGCTCGAATGAAAAACTGTTTTTT. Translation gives CASSPEGGSNEKLFF.

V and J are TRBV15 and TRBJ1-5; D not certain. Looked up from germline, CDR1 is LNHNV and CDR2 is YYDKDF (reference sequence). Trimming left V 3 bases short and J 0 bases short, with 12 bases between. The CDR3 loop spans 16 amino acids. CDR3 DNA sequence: TGTGCCACCAGCAGCCCCGGTTGGTATAGCAATCAGCCCCAGCATTTT. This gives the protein CATSSPGWYSNQPQHF.